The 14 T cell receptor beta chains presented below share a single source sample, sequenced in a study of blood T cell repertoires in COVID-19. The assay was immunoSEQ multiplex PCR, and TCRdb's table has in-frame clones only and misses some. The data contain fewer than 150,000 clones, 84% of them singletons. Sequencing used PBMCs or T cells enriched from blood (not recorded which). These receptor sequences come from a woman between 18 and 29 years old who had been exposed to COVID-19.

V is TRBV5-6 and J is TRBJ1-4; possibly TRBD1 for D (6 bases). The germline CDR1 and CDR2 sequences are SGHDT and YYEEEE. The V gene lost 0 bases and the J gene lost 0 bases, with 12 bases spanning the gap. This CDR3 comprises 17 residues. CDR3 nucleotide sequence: TGTGCCAGCAGCTTGGCAGGCAGGGGTGCAACTAATGAAAAACTGTTTTTT. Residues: CASSLAGRGATNEKLFF.

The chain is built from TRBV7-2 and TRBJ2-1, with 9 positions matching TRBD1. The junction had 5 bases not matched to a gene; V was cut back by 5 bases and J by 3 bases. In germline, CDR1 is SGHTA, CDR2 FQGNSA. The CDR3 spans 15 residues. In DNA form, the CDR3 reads TGTGCCAGCAGCACCGGACAGGGGCTCTACAATGAGCAGTTCTTC. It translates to CASSTGQGLYNEQFF.

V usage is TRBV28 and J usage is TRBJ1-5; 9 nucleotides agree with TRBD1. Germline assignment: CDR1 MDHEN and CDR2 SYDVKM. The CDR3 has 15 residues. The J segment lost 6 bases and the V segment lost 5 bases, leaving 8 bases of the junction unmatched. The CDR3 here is CASSLGTGYTQPQHF. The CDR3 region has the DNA TGTGCCAGCAGTCTTGGGACAGGGTATACTCAGCCCCAGCATTTT.

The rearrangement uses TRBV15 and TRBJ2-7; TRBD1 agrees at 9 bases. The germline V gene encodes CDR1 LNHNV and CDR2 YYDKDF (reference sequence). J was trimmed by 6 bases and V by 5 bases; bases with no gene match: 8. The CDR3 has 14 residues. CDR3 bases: TGTGCCACCAGCCCAGACAGGGGGTCGCTCGAGCAGTACTTC. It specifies CATSPDRGSLEQYF.

The CDR3 region is CASSQEPSGATDTQYF. As DNA, the CDR3 is TGTGCCAGCAGCCAAGAACCTAGCGGGGCAACAGATACGCAGTATTTT. This chain connects TRBV3-1 (or the pseudogene TRBV3-2) to TRBJ2-3; 9 nucleotides agree with TRBD2. V was clipped by 0 bases and J by 3 bases; unmatched bases: 4. Per germline, CDR1 LGHDT and CDR2 YNNKEL (reference sequence). The CDR3 totals 16 residues.

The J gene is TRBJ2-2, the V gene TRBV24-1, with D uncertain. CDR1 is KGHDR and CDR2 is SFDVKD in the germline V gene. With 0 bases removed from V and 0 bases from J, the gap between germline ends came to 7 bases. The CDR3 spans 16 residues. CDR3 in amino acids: CATSDLEQTNTGELFF. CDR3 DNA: TGTGCCACCAGTGATTTGGAGCAAACGAACACCGGGGAGCTGTTTTTT.

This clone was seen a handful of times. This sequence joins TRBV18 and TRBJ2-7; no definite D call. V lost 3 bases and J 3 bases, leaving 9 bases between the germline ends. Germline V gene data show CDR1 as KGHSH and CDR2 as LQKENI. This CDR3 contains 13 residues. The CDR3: CASSPSYYYEQYF. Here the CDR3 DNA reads TGTGCCAGCTCACCGTCTTACTACTACGAGCAGTACTTC.

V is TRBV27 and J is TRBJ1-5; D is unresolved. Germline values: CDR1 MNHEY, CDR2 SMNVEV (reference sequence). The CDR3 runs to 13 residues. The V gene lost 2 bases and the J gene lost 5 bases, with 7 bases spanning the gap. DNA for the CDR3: TGTGCCAGCAGTTTACTGGGAGATCAGCCCCAGCATTTT. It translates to CASSLLGDQPQHF.

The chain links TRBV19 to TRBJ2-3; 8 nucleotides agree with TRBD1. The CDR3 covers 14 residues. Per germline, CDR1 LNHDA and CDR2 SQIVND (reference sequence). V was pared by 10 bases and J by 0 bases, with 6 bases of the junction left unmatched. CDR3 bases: TGTGCCACCGCGACAGGGGATAGCACAGATACGCAGTATTTT. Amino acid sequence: CATATGDSTDTQYF.

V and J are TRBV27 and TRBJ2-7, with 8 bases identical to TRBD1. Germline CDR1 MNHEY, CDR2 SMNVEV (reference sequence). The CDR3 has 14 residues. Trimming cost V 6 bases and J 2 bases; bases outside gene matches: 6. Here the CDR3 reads CASRRGQGTYEQYF. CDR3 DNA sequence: TGTGCCAGCAGACGAGGACAGGGCACCTACGAGCAGTACTTC.

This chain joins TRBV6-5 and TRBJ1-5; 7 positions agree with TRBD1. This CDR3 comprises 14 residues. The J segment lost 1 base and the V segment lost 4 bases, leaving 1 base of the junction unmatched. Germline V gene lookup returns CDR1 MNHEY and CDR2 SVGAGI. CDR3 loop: CASSSGGSNQPQHF. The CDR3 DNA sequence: TGTGCCAGCAGTTCAGGGGGAAGCAATCAGCCCCAGCATTTT.

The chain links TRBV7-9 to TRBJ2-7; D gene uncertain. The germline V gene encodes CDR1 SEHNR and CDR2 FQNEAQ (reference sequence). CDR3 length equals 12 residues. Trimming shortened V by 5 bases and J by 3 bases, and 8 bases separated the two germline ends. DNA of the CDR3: TGTGCCAGCAGCCCTGCGGACTACGAGCAGTACTTC. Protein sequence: CASSPADYEQYF.

This chain's CDR3 is CASSLGTSLRETQYF. The CDR3 bases are TGTGCCAGCAGCCTTGGGACTAGTTTAAGAGAGACCCAGTACTTC. The rearrangement joins TRBV2 to TRBJ2-5, with 8 nucleotides matching TRBD2. Looked up from germline, CDR1 is SNHLY and CDR2 is FYNNEI. After removal of 6 bases from V and 4 bases from J, the junction contained 10 bases not matched to a gene. The CDR3 has 15 residues. The whole variable domain, filled in from reference TRBV2 and TRBJ2-5, reads EPEVTQTPSHQVTQMGQEVILRCVPISNHLYFYWYRQILGQKVEFLVSFYNNEISEKSEIFDDQFSVERPDGSNFTLKIRSTKLEDSAMYFCASSLGTSLRETQYFGPGTRLLVL.

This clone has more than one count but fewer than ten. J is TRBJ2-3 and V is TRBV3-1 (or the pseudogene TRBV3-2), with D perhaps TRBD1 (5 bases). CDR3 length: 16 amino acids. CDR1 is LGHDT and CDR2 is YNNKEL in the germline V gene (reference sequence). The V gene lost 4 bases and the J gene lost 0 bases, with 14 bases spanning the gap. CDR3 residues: CASSPLRGYSTDTQYF. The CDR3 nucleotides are TGTGCCAGCAGCCCTCTAAGGGGATATAGCACAGATACGCAGTATTTT.